These 30 T cell receptor beta chains share one sample of origin, sequenced in a study of cytomegalovirus exposure and HLA in healthy donors (dated by TCRdb to the late 2010s). Library preparation was by the immunoSEQ multiplex PCR assay. For the multiplex PCR, a mixture combining 60 forward primers for TCR Vbeta segments and 13 reverse primers for TCR Jbeta segments was used. Held by TCRdb, this immuneACCESS table contains in-frame sequences only and omits some clones. Under half of the omission traces to an unresolved V gene where checked; the cause of the rest is unknown. Here the sample has 180,000 or so clones; approximately 85% occur a single time. The ten largest account for 7.5% to 10% of the sample. The specimen was PBMCs. The receptors were sampled from a man younger than 30 in good health and CMV-seropositive.

The chain couples TRBV27 to TRBJ1-1, with TRBD1 matching 7 bases. Trimming at V came to 5 bases and at J to 4 bases, leaving 4 bases not matched to a gene. Germline CDR1 is MNHEY and CDR2 is SMNVEV (reference sequence). The length of the CDR3 is 13 residues. The CDR3, as DNA: TGTGCCAGCAGTATAGCAGGGGGCACTGAAGCTTTCTTT. It specifies CASSIAGGTEAFF.

A single count supports this clone. The chain employs TRBV6-1 and TRBJ1-2; 9 bases fit TRBD1. J was trimmed by 8 bases and V by 5 bases; bases with no gene match: 12. This CDR3 contains 15 residues. The germline CDR1 and CDR2 sequences are MNHNS and SASEGT. Written as DNA, the CDR3 is TGTGCCAGCAGTTCTCAAGGGACAGGGTGGCGGGGCTACACCTTC. The encoded protein is CASSSQGTGWRGYTF.

The V and J genes are TRBV5-1 and TRBJ2-7, with 9 positions matching TRBD1. Germline CDR1 and CDR2: SGHRS and YFSETQ. J gave up 2 bases and V 4 bases, and 13 bases lay outside the gene matches. The CDR3 is made up of 17 amino acids. CDR3 residues: CASSLLGGQGFTYEQYF. The CDR3 nucleotides read TGCGCCAGCAGCCTGCTAGGTGGACAGGGGTTTACCTACGAGCAGTACTTC.

This chain connects TRBV2 to TRBJ2-7; 8 nucleotides line up with TRBD1. Germline V CDR1 and CDR2: SNHLY, FYNNEI. V was pared by 6 bases and J by 1 base, with 11 bases of the junction left unmatched. The CDR3 extends over 16 amino acids. CDR3 sequence reads: CASREGQANLSYEQYF. The CDR3 DNA reads TGTGCCAGCAGAGAGGGACAGGCTAACTTATCCTACGAGCAGTACTTC.

CDR3 bases: TGTGCCAGCAGCCCCCTAATAGGACAGGAGTACTACGAGCAGTACTTC. Its translation is CASSPLIGQEYYEQYF. V is TRBV27 and J is TRBJ2-7; 7 positions agree with TRBD1. Germline V CDR1 and CDR2: MNHEY, SMNVEV (reference sequence). CDR3 size: 16 residues. Unmatched junction bases numbered 14, after V lost 6 bases and J lost 3 bases.

Concerning this clone: Distinct nucleotide sequences in the sample also encode this CDR3. The rearrangement joins TRBV18 to TRBJ1-1; 9 bases fit TRBD1. Germline V gene lookup returns CDR1 KGHSH and CDR2 LQKENI. This CDR3 is 15 amino acids long. The J segment lost 3 bases and the V segment lost 6 bases, leaving 8 bases of the junction unmatched. This chain's CDR3 is CASSPNRGRDTEAFF. The CDR3, as DNA: TGTGCCAGCTCGCCGAACAGGGGGCGCGACACTGAAGCTTTCTTT.

V and J are TRBV5-5 and TRBJ1-6; 7 nucleotides line up with TRBD1. CDR1 is SGHKS, CDR2 YYEKEE, per germline (reference sequence). There are 14 residues in the CDR3. V shed 4 bases, J shed 4 bases, and the junction held 2 bases outside the gene matches. The CDR3 spells CASSGTAYNSPLHF. The CDR3 region has the DNA TGTGCCAGCAGCGGGACAGCTTATAATTCACCCCTCCACTTT.

The rearrangement joins TRBV5-4 to TRBJ1-2; D might be TRBD1 (5 bases). CDR1 SGHNT and CDR2 YYREEE come from the germline V gene (reference sequence). Trimming cost V 0 bases and J 5 bases, with 14 bases left between them. This CDR3 spans 15 amino acids. Here the CDR3 DNA reads TGTGCCAGCAGCTTGGGGGGGACTCAAATTTATGGCTACACCTTC. Translating it yields CASSLGGTQIYGYTF. The full variable domain, in which reference TRBV5-4 and TRBJ1-2 provide the parts outside the CDR3, is ETGVTQSPTHLIKTRGQQVTLRCSSQSGHNTVSWYQQALGQGPQFIFQYYREEENGRGNFPPRFSGLQFPNYSSELNVNALELDDSALYLCASSLGGTQIYGYTFGSGTRLTVV.

This chain connects TRBV30 to TRBJ2-1; 11 nucleotides match TRBD2. V dropped 2 bases and J dropped 1; count of bases not matched to a gene: 7. This CDR3 is 17 amino acids long. Germline loops: CDR1 GTSNPN, CDR2 SVGIG (reference sequence). The CDR3 spells CAWSPIAGGYSYNEQFF. The CDR3 DNA sequence: TGTGCCTGGAGTCCTATAGCGGGGGGGTATTCCTACAATGAGCAGTTCTTC. Together with reference TRBV30 and TRBJ2-1, the CDR3 gives the full variable domain: SQTIHQWPATLVQPVGSPLSLECTVEGTSNPNLYWYRQAAGRGLQLLFYSVGIGQISSEVPQNLSASRPQDRQFILSSKKLLLSDSGFYLCAWSPIAGGYSYNEQFFGPGTRLTVL.

The genes are TRBV6-6 and TRBJ2-2; 7 nucleotides match TRBD1. CDR3 size: 16 residues. Germline CDR1 is MNHNY and CDR2 is SVGAGI (reference sequence). The J segment lost 3 bases and the V segment lost 0 bases, leaving 4 bases of the junction unmatched. CDR3 nucleotides: TGTGCCAGCAGTTACTCAGGGGGCGCGCACACCGGGGAGCTGTTTTTT. It codes for CASSYSGGAHTGELFF.

V is TRBV5-1 and J is TRBJ2-5, with TRBD2 matching 8 bases. The CDR3 length is 14 residues. J gave up 2 bases and V 2 bases, and 2 bases lay outside the gene matches. The germline gives CDR1 SGHRS, CDR2 YFSETQ. CDR3 DNA: TGCGCCAGCAGCTTCACTAGCGGACAAGAGACCCAGTACTTC. Amino acids: CASSFTSGQETQYF.

The chain has TRBV11-2 and TRBJ2-7; tentatively, D is TRBD2 (6 bases). The germline V and J ends were trimmed by 0 bases and 3 bases, with 9 bases remaining between them. CDR1 is SGHAT and CDR2 is FQNNGV in the germline V gene. The CDR3 covers 14 residues. The CDR3: CASSLEAGHYEQYF. The CDR3 DNA reads TGTGCCAGCAGCTTAGAGGCGGGGCACTACGAGCAGTACTTC.

The chain employs TRBV7-4 and TRBJ2-7; possible D gene TRBD2, 6 bases. V was shortened by 3 bases and J by 2 bases, with 14 bases between the two germline ends. The CDR3 is 15 residues long. Germline V gene data show CDR1 as SGHVT and CDR2 as SQSDAQ. The CDR3 DNA reads as TGTGCCAGCAGCTTCGCTTCCAGCGGGCCCTACGAGCAGTACTTC. The encoded protein is CASSFASSGPYEQYF.

The rearrangement uses TRBV7-3 and TRBJ1-1; maybe TRBD1 (5 bases). The CDR3 contains 17 residues. Trimming removed 1 base at V and 0 bases at J, with 15 bases between. CDR1 and CDR2 from the germline V gene are SGHTA and FQGTGA. Here the CDR3 reads CASSLIPRGSMNTEAFF. Here the CDR3 DNA reads TGTGCCAGCAGCTTAATCCCTAGGGGCAGCATGAACACTGAAGCTTTCTTT. Full variable domain (outside the CDR3, taken from reference TRBV7-3 and TRBJ1-1): GAGVSQTPSNKVTEKGKYVELRCDPISGHTALYWYRQSLGQGPEFLIYFQGTGAADDSGLPNDRFFAVRPEGSVSTLKIQRTERGDSAVYLCASSLIPRGSMNTEAFFGQGTRLTVV.

The chain links TRBV7-8 to TRBJ2-1; no firm D call. CDR1 and CDR2 (germline): SGHVS, FQNEAQ. The CDR3 consists of 17 residues. The ends were cut back, 4 bases at V and 5 bases at J, with 21 bases in the middle. The CDR3: CASSSKYTGLTDNEQFF. The CDR3 bases are TGTGCCAGCAGCTCAAAGTATACGGGTCTCACCGACAATGAGCAGTTCTTC.

The chain uses TRBV27 and TRBJ1-5; no definite D call. Germline V gives CDR1 MNHEY, CDR2 SMNVEV (reference sequence). The ends were cut back, 0 bases at V and 0 bases at J, with 6 bases in the middle. The CDR3 is 15 amino acids. CDR3: CASSLSSYSNQPQHF. CDR3 in DNA: TGTGCCAGCAGTTTATCCAGTTATAGCAATCAGCCCCAGCATTTT.

The gene calls are TRBV6-6 and TRBJ2-7; perhaps TRBD1 as D (5 bases). This CDR3 comprises 12 residues. Deletions cut 10 bases from V and 4 bases from J, with 14 bases between. From germline, CDR1 is MNHNY and CDR2 SVGAGI (reference sequence). The CDR3 reads CATRQFEYEQYF. The CDR3 bases are TGTGCCACCCGACAGTTTGAATACGAGCAGTACTTC.

This chain joins TRBV6-1 and TRBJ2-5, with TRBD1 as a possible D gene (6 bases). The DNA matches TRBJ2-7 better at its end, which makes the J call doubtful. This CDR3 has 15 amino acids. Germline assignment: CDR1 MNHNS and CDR2 SASEGT. The CDR3 sequence is CASTLTGPSSYEQYF. CDR3 DNA: TGTGCCAGCACCCTGACAGGCCCTAGCTCCTACGAGCAGTACTTC.

The chain combines TRBV6-6 with TRBJ2-7; D is unresolved. The CDR3 contains 12 residues. Trimming took 6 bases from V and 5 from J, leaving 11 bases between them. Germline V CDR1 and CDR2: MNHNY, SVGAGI (reference sequence). CDR3 nucleotides: TGTGCCAGCAGCCCCATCTCGGACGAGCAGTACTTC. It codes for CASSPISDEQYF.

The chain has TRBV7-8 and TRBJ2-5; D remains unclear. Germline CDR1 is SGHVS and CDR2 is FQNEAQ. There are 12 residues in the CDR3. With 4 bases removed from V and 5 bases from J, the gap between germline ends came to 8 bases. The CDR3 DNA follows: TGTGCCAGCAGCTCCTATATGGAGACCCAGTACTTC. It yields the protein CASSSYMETQYF.

The J gene is TRBJ2-1, the V gene TRBV9; 8 positions agree with TRBD2. This CDR3 spans 17 amino acids. The V and J ends lost 2 bases and 6 bases, in that order; junction bases with no gene match: 13. CDR1 and CDR2 (germline): SGDLS, YYNGEE. The CDR3 sequence: CASSVPSGGGTGNEQFF. The CDR3 DNA sequence: TGTGCCAGCAGCGTCCCTTCTGGCGGGGGGACGGGCAATGAGCAGTTCTTC. The variable domain in full, with the rest retrieved from reference TRBV9 and TRBJ2-1, is DSGVTQTPKHLITATGQRVTLRCSPRSGDLSVYWYQQSLDQGLQFLIQYYNGEERAKGNILERFSAQQFPDLHSELNLSSLELGDSALYFCASSVPSGGGTGNEQFFGPGTRLTVL.

The V call is TRBV10-3, the J call TRBJ1-2, with D possibly TRBD1 on 5 matching bases. The V and J ends lost 7 bases and 8 bases respectively, with 17 bases between them. This CDR3 spans 13 amino acids. CDR1 ENHRY and CDR2 SYGVKD come from the germline V gene. The CDR3 loop reads CAITPQGMGGYTF. The CDR3 region has the DNA TGTGCCATCACCCCTCAGGGCATGGGAGGCTACACCTTC.

This clone has only one observation. V gene TRBV5-8 combines with J gene TRBJ1-2; 7 bases are a match to TRBD1. Per germline, CDR1 SGHTS and CDR2 YDEGEE. Trimming removed 2 bases from V and 4 bases from J; junction bases left unmatched: 5. The CDR3 consists of 14 residues. The CDR3 sequence is CASSFTGVSYGYTF. The CDR3 nucleotides read TGTGCCAGCAGCTTTACAGGGGTGAGCTATGGCTACACCTTC.

The V and J genes are TRBV11-2 and TRBJ1-6, with TRBD1 matching over 8 bases. There are 14 residues in the CDR3. Germline CDR1 is SGHAT and CDR2 is FQNNGV. V lost 7 bases to trimming and J lost 6 bases; unmatched junction nucleotides: 5. Here the CDR3 reads CASTRTGSNSPLHF. CDR3 bases: TGTGCCAGCACCAGGACAGGGAGTAATTCACCCCTCCACTTT.

The chain recombines TRBV7-8 with TRBJ1-6; 8 bases agree with TRBD1. CDR3 length: 15 residues. Germline V lookup: CDR1 SGHVS, CDR2 FQNEAQ. The V segment lost 5 bases and the J segment 10 bases; nucleotides outside the gene matches: 10. The CDR3 DNA follows: TGTGCCAGCAGCGCGACCCAGGGGGCCGGATCACCCCTCCACTTT. Protein: CASSATQGAGSPLHF.

The rearrangement joins TRBV19 to TRBJ1-1, with 9 bases fitting TRBD1. After removal of 3 bases from V and 6 bases from J, the junction contained 11 bases not matched to a gene. The germline V gene has CDR1 LNHDA and CDR2 SQIVND (reference sequence). This CDR3 region has 16 residues. The chain's CDR3 is CASSIPEQGARAEAFF. In DNA, the CDR3 is TGTGCCAGTAGTATCCCTGAACAGGGGGCACGAGCTGAAGCTTTCTTT.

The gene calls are TRBV5-6 and TRBJ1-5; a weak D match, TRBD1 (5 bases). The CDR3 consists of 14 residues. Trimming cost V 5 bases and J 3 bases, with 12 bases left between them. Germline assignment: CDR1 SGHDT and CDR2 YYEEEE. CDR3 sequence reads: CASSSDRFNQPQHF. The CDR3 region has the DNA TGTGCCAGCAGTTCAGACAGATTCAATCAGCCCCAGCATTTT.

Here the CDR3 DNA reads TGTGCTACCAGGGGTGGAGGAGCTTTCTTT. This encodes CATRGGGAFF. V usage is TRBV12-5 and J usage is TRBJ1-1; the D gene is possibly TRBD1 (6 bases). Per germline, CDR1 LGHNT and CDR2 FRNRAP. Trimming removed 10 bases at V and 10 bases at J, with 13 bases between. The CDR3 loop spans 10 amino acids.

V is TRBV18 and J is TRBJ2-5, with 9 bases identical to TRBD1. CDR1 and CDR2 from the germline V gene are KGHSH and LQKENI. The J segment lost 2 bases and the V segment lost 6 bases, leaving 7 bases of the junction unmatched. The CDR3 is made up of 15 amino acids. The CDR3, as DNA: TGTGCCAGCTCCCGCGCGACAGGGGGACAAGAGACCCAGTACTTC. Translating it yields CASSRATGGQETQYF.

The rearrangement links TRBV2 to TRBJ2-7, with D maybe TRBD1 (5 bases). The germline CDR1 and CDR2 sequences are SNHLY and FYNNEI. Trimming left V 7 bases short and J 2 bases short, with 9 bases between. This CDR3 has 12 residues. This chain's CDR3 is CASNRQPYEQYF. The CDR3, as DNA: TGTGCCAGCAATCGACAGCCCTACGAGCAGTACTTC.